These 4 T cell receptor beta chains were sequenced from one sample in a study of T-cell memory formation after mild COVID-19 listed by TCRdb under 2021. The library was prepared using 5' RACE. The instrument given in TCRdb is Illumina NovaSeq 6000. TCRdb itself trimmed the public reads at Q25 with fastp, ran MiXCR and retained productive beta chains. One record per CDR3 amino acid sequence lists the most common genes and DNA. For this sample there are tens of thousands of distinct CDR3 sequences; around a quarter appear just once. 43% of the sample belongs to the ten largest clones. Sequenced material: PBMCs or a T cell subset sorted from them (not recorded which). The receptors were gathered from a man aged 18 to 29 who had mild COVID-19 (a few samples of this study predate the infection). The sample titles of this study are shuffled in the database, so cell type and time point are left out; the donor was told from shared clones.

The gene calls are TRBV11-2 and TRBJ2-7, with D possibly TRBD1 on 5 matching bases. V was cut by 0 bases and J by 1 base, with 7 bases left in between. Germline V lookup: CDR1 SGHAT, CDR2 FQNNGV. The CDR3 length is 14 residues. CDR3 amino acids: CASSLETVSYEQYF. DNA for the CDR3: TGTGCCAGCAGCTTAGAGACAGTTTCCTACGAGCAGTACTTC.

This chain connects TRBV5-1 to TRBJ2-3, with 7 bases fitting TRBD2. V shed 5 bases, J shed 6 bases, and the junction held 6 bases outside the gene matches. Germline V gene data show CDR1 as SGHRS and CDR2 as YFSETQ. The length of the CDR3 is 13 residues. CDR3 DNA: TGCGCCAGCAGAGGGAGCGGGGAGGATACGCAGTATTTT. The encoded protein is CASRGSGEDTQYF.

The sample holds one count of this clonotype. CDR3 coding DNA: TGCAGTGCAACGGACAGGGGGCGGTCCTACGAGCAGTACTTC. Its protein is CSATDRGRSYEQYF. The chain recombines TRBV20-1 with TRBJ2-7, with TRBD1 identical over 11 bases. Germline CDR1 reads DFQATT; CDR2 reads SNEGSKA (reference sequence). Trimming took 6 bases from V and 1 from J; bases not matched to a gene: 5. The CDR3 extends over 14 amino acids.

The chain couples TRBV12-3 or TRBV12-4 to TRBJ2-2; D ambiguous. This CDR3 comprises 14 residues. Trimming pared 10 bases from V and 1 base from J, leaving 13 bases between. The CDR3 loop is CATLVDLNTGELFF. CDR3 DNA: TGTGCCACCCTAGTTGACCTGAACACCGGGGAGCTGTTTTTT.